This TCR beta chain was sequenced for a study of human T cells and chemical hapten exposure. TCRdb reanalysed the RACE reads using MiXCR and keeps one entry per CDR3 protein. This table has approximately 80,000 distinct CDR3 sequences, around 13% appearing once. The time point: patch test 3, about 24 weeks after DPC sensitization. Treatment: therapeutic diphenylcyclopropenone sensitization with weekly scalp DPC. The length of the CDR3 is 14 residues. Germline CDR1 is SQVTM and CDR2 is ANQGSEA. J gave up 4 bases and V 7 bases, and 12 bases lay outside the gene matches. The rearrangement uses TRBV29-1 and TRBJ1-1, with 7 bases that match TRBD1. This clonotype was sampled from a woman in her forties or fifties with alopecia areata. Some clones in this sample may be carry-over from other donors' samples. The sample was whole blood, taken in connection with sensitization to the hapten diphenylcyclopropenone (DPC). The CDR3 coding sequence is TGCAGCGCCGGGTTAGGGGGCGCTGTCACTGAAGCTTTCTTT. It yields the protein CSAGLGGAVTEAFF.